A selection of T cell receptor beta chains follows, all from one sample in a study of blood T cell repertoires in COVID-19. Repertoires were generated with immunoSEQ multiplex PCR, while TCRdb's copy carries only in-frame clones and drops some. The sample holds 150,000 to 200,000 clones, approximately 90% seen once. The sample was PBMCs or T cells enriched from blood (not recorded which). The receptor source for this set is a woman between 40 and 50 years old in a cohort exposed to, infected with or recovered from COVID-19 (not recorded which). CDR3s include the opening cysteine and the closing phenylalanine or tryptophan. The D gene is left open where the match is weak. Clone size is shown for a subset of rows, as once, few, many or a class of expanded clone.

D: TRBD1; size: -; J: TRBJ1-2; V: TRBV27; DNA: TGTGCCAGCAGCTTGGGACAGGGGTATGGCTACACCTTC; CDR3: CASSLGQGYGYTF
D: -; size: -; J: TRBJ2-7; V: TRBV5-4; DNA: TGTGCCAGCAGCTTGGATGACAGCTCCTACGAGCAGTACTTC; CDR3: CASSLDDSSYEQYF
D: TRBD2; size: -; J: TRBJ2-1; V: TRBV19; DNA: TGTGCCAGTAGTATCGGACTAGCGGGAGGGTGGGAGGAGCAGTTCTTC; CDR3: CASSIGLAGGWEEQFF
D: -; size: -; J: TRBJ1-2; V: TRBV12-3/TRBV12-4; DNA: TGTGCCAGCAGTCAGACAGTCTCGTATGGCTACACCTTC; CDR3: CASSQTVSYGYTF
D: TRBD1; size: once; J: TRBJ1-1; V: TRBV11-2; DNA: TGTGCCAGCAGCGGGCGGACAGGCCAGGGCGCTGAAGCTTTCTTT; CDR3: CASSGRTGQGAEAFF
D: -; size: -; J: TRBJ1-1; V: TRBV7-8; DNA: TGTGCCAGCAGCGTCGACAGAAACACTGAAGCTTTCTTT; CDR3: CASSVDRNTEAFF
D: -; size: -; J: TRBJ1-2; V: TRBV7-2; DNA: TGTGCCAGCAGCTTAGGTCGATTAGGGCAGGGGTATGGCTACACCTTC; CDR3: CASSLGRLGQGYGYTF
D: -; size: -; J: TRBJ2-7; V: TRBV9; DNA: TGTGCCAGCAGCGAGACAGAAAACGAGCAGTACTTC; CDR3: CASSETENEQYF
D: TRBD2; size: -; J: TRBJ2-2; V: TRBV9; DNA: TGTGCCAGCAGCGCCGGACTAGCGGGGCGGGACGGGGAGCTGTTTTTT; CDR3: CASSAGLAGRDGELFF
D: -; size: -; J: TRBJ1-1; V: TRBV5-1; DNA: TGCGCCAGCAGCTCAAGCCTGCGGACTGAAGCTTTCTTT; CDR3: CASSSSLRTEAFF
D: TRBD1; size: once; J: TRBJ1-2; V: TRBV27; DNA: TGTGCCAGCAGTAGGAGACAGGGAAGTGGCTACACCTTC; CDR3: CASSRRQGSGYTF
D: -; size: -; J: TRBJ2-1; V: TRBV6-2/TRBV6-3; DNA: TGTGCCAGCAGTTACTCGGTGGCCAGCTCCTACAATGAGCAGTTCTTC; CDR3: CASSYSVASSYNEQFF
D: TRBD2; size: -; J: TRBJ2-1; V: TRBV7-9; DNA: TGTGCCAGCAGCCCAACTAGCGGGCCCTCCTACAATGAGCAGTTCTTC; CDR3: CASSPTSGPSYNEQFF
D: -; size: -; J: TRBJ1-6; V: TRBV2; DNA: TGTGCCAGCAGAGCGTCCGGGACTCCTAATTCACCCCTCCACTTT; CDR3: CASRASGTPNSPLHF
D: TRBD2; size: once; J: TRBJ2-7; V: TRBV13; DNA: TGTGCCAGCAGCTTACGAGGGAGGGCCACATTGTACGAGCAGTACTTC; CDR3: CASSLRGRATLYEQYF
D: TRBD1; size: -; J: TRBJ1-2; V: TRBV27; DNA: TGTGCCAGCAGGTTGTCAGGGGGCCAGGGTGGCTACACCTTC; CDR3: CASRLSGGQGGYTF
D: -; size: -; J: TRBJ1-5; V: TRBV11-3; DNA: TGTGCCAGCAGCTTAGTACGGGGAGAGAGCAATCAGCCCCAGCATTTT; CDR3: CASSLVRGESNQPQHF